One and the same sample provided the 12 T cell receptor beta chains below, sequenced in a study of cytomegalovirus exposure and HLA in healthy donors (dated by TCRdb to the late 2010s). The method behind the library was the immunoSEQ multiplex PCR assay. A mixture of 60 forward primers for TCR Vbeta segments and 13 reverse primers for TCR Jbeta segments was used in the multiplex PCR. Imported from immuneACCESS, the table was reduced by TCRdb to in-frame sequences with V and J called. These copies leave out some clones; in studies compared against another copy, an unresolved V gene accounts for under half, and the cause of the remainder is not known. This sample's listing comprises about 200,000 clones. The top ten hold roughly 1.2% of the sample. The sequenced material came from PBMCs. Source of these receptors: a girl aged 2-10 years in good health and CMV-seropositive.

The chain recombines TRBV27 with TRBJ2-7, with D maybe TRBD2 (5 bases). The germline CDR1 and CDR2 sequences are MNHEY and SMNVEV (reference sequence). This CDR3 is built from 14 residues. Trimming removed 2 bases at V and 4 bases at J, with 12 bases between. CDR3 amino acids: CASSLRRGLYEQYF. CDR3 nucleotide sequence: TGTGCCAGCAGTTTAAGGCGCGGGCTGTACGAGCAGTACTTC.

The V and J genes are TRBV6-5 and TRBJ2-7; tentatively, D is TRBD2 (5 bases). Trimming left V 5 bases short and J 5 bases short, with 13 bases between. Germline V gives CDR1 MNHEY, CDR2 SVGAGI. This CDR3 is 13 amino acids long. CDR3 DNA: TGTGCCAGCAGTGCGGGCCGAACCCACGAGCAGTACTTC. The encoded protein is CASSAGRTHEQYF.

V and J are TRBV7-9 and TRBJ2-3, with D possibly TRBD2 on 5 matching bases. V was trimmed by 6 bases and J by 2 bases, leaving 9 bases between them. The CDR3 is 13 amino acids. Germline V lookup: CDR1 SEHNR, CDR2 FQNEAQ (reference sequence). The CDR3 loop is CASSPTITDTQYF. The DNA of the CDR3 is TGTGCCAGCAGTCCGACTATCACAGATACGCAGTATTTT. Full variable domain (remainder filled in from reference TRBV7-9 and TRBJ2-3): DTGVSQNPRHKITKRGQNVTFRCDPISEHNRLYWYRQTLGQGPEFLTYFQNEAQLEKSRLLSDRFSAERPKGSFSTLEIQRTEQGDSAMYLCASSPTITDTQYFGPGTRLTVL.

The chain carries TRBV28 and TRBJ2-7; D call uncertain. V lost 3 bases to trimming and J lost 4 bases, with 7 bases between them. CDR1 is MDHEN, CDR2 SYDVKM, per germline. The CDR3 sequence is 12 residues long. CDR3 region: CASSFLTYEQYF. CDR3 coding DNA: TGTGCCAGCAGTTTTTTGACTTACGAGCAGTACTTC.

CDR3 sequence: CASSLGWAGARNEQFF. Written as DNA, the CDR3 is TGTGCCAGCAGCTTAGGATGGGCGGGGGCCCGCAATGAGCAGTTCTTC. The rearrangement joins TRBV7-9 to TRBJ2-1; a possible D gene is TRBD2 (7 bases). Trimming shortened V by 1 base and J by 6 bases, and 16 bases separated the two germline ends. The length of the CDR3 is 16 residues. The V gene's germline CDR1 is SEHNR and CDR2 FQNEAQ (reference sequence).

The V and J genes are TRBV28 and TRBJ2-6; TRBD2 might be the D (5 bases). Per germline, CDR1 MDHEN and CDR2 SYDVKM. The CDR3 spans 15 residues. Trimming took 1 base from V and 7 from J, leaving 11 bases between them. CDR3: CASSLYPGGANVLTF. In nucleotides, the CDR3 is TGTGCCAGCAGTTTATACCCCGGAGGAGCCAACGTCCTGACTTTC.

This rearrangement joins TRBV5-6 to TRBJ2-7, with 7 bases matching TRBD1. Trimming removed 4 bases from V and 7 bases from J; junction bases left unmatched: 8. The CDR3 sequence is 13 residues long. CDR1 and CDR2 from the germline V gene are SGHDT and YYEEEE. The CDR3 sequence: CASSPATGWEQYF. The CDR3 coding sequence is TGTGCCAGCAGCCCGGCGACAGGGTGGGAGCAGTACTTC.

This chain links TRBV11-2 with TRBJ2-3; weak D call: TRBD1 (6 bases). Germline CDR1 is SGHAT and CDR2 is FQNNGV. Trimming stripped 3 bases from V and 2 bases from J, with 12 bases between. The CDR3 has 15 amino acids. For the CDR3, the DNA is TGTGCCAGCAGCTTCGGCAGGGGTTACACAGATACGCAGTATTTT. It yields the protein CASSFGRGYTDTQYF.

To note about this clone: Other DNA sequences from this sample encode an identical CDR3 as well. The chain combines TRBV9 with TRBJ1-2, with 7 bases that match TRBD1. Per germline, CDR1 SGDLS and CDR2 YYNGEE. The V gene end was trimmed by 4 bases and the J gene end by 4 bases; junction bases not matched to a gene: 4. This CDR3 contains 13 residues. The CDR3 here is CASSRGQAYGYTF. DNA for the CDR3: TGTGCCAGCAGCCGAGGACAGGCCTATGGCTACACCTTC.

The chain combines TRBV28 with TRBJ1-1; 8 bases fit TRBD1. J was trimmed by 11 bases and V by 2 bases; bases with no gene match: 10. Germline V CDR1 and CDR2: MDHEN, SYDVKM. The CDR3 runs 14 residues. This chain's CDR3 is CASSLRGTRGLAFF. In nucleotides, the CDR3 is TGTGCCAGCAGTTTAAGGGGGACCAGGGGGCTGGCTTTCTTT.

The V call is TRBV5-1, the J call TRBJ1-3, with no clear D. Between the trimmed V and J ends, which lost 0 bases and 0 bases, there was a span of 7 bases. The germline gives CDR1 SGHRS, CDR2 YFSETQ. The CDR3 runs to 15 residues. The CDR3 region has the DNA TGCGCCAGCAGCTTGGACAGAAGCTCTGGAAACACCATATATTTT. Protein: CASSLDRSSGNTIYF.

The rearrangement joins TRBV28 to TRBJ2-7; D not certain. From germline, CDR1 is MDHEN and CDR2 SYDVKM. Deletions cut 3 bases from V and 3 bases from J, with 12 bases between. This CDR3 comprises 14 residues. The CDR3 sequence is CASSFENSIYEQYF. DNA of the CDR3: TGTGCCAGCAGTTTTGAGAATAGTATCTACGAGCAGTACTTC.